One and the same sample provided the 12 T cell receptor beta chains below, sequenced in a study of shared clonotypes between healthy human individuals (dated by TCRdb to the early 2020s). Library generation was performed with the immunoSEQ multiplex PCR assay. The source is immuneACCESS, and TCRdb retained only in-frame sequences with V and J called. Part of the clones is not carried over; for the studies checked, unresolved V genes explain less than half of this, and the remainder is unexplained. This sample has around 1,000,000 clones in its table, and 60% to 85% of those were observed once. The biggest ten clones account for 0.85% to 1% of the sample. The sample taken for sequencing was memory CD4+ T cells from PBMCs. The sample's cell subset or site label, in plain terms: CD45RA-negative fraction. These receptors were taken from a man aged 18 to 35 in good health. Some clones in this sample may be carry-over from other donors' samples.

This chain joins TRBV6-1 and TRBJ2-7; no clear D. The CDR3 length is 12 residues. Per the germline V gene, CDR1 is MNHNS and CDR2 is SASEGT. Trimming left V 8 bases short and J 7 bases short, with 15 bases between. CDR3 in DNA: TGTGCCAGCGTCTTCGACCTAGGAGAGCAGTACTTC. Protein: CASVFDLGEQYF.

For this clone: Other DNA sequences in the sample encode the same CDR3. The chain combines TRBV5-1 with TRBJ1-3; D is unresolved. Deletions cut 0 bases from V and 0 bases from J, with 4 bases between. CDR1 is SGHRS, CDR2 YFSETQ, per germline. The CDR3 sequence is 14 residues long. The CDR3 bases are TGCGCCAGCAGCTTGGGGTTCTCTGGAAACACCATATATTTT. Translated, it gives CASSLGFSGNTIYF.

This clone was recorded a few times. The gene calls are TRBV7-2 and TRBJ1-2, with a weak D call TRBD1 (5 bases). Germline CDR1 SGHTA, CDR2 FQGNSA. Trimming pared 8 bases from V and 4 bases from J, leaving 17 bases between. The CDR3 spans 14 residues. The CDR3 loop reads CASRGQTGGYGYTF. CDR3 in DNA: TGTGCCAGCCGGGGTCAGACGGGGGGCTATGGCTACACCTTC.

The chain couples TRBV19 to TRBJ2-7; D is unclear. The V and J ends lost 6 bases and 1 base respectively, with 19 bases between them. In germline, CDR1 is LNHDA, CDR2 SQIVND (reference sequence). The CDR3 has 16 residues. The DNA of the CDR3 is TGTGCCAGTAGCCTTCTTGGCGGACCCACTTCCTACGAGCAGTACTTC. Its protein product is CASSLLGGPTSYEQYF.

The chain links TRBV7-7 to TRBJ2-3; D perhaps matches TRBD2 (5 bases). The CDR3 sequence is 12 residues long. Germline loops: CDR1 SSHAT, CDR2 FNYEAQ (reference sequence). Deletions cut 1 base from V and 8 bases from J, with 7 bases between. CDR3 nucleotide sequence: TGTGCCAGCAGCTTAGTTGCGGGTACGCAGTATTTT. Its protein is CASSLVAGTQYF.

This sequence joins TRBV7-8 and TRBJ2-1, with TRBD1 matching over 10 bases. The germline V gene has CDR1 SGHVS and CDR2 FQNEAQ. The CDR3 length is 17 residues. J was trimmed by 9 bases and V by 5 bases; bases with no gene match: 16. In DNA form, the CDR3 reads TGTGCCAGCAGCCCGACCCAACCGGGACAGGGGTCGTCTGAGCAGTTCTTC. Amino acid sequence: CASSPTQPGQGSSEQFF.

J is TRBJ1-5 and V is TRBV6-5; TRBD1 matches at 7 bases. V lost 5 bases, J lost 9 bases, and 10 bases stayed unmatched. The CDR3 has 14 residues. Germline assignment: CDR1 MNHEY and CDR2 SVGAGI. CDR3 coding DNA: TGTGCCAGCAGTGACCACAGGGGCTTTAGGCCCCAGCATTTT. Translated, it gives CASSDHRGFRPQHF.

This clone came up many times. This chain links TRBV5-1 with TRBJ2-2, with TRBD2 identical over 7 bases. The CDR3 spans 13 residues. J was trimmed by 7 bases and V by 2 bases; bases with no gene match: 2. Germline V gene lookup returns CDR1 SGHRS and CDR2 YFSETQ. In DNA, the CDR3 is TGCGCCAGCAGCTTACTAGCGATCGGGGAGCTGTTTTTT. Protein product: CASSLLAIGELFF.

CDR3: CASSSSGTSGRSTGELFF. CDR3 bases: TGTGCCAGCAGCTCCTCCGGGACTAGCGGGAGGAGTACCGGGGAGCTGTTTTTT. The chain couples TRBV5-4 to TRBJ2-2, with 15 positions matching TRBD2. V was pared by 3 bases and J by 5 bases, with 8 bases of the junction left unmatched. The CDR3 consists of 18 residues. The germline V gene has CDR1 SGHNT and CDR2 YYREEE (reference sequence).

In DNA form, the CDR3 reads TGTGCCAGCAGTTTGGGGGGTGGGGTGCACTATGGCTACACCTTC. The encoded protein is CASSLGGGVHYGYTF. The chain combines TRBV28 with TRBJ1-2, with D maybe TRBD1 (5 bases). V was clipped by 3 bases and J by 3 bases, with 14 bases between them. Germline V gives CDR1 MDHEN, CDR2 SYDVKM. CDR3 size: 15 residues.

The CDR3 coding sequence is TGTGCCAGCAGCTTGAATGACTATGGCTACACCTTC. Encoded protein: CASSLNDYGYTF. This chain joins TRBV5-6 and TRBJ1-2; unclear D gene. Germline V gene lookup returns CDR1 SGHDT and CDR2 YYEEEE. V lost 1 base and J 3 bases, leaving 4 bases between the germline ends. CDR3 length equals 12 residues. Filled out from reference TRBV5-6 and TRBJ1-2, the complete variable domain reads DAGVTQSPTHLIKTRGQQVTLRCSPKSGHDTVSWYQQALGQGPQFIFQYYEEEERQRGNFPDRFSGHQFPNYSSELNVNALLLGDSALYLCASSLNDYGYTFGSGTRLTVV.

V and J are TRBV10-3 and TRBJ1-2, with a possible D match to TRBD1 (6 bases). V dropped 0 bases and J dropped 3 bases, with 17 bases sitting between them. CDR1 is ENHRY and CDR2 is SYGVKD in the germline V gene. The CDR3 totals 17 residues. The CDR3 loop is CAISESRTGRVDYGYTF. The CDR3 nucleotides are TGTGCCATCAGTGAGTCGAGAACAGGGAGGGTGGACTATGGCTACACCTTC.